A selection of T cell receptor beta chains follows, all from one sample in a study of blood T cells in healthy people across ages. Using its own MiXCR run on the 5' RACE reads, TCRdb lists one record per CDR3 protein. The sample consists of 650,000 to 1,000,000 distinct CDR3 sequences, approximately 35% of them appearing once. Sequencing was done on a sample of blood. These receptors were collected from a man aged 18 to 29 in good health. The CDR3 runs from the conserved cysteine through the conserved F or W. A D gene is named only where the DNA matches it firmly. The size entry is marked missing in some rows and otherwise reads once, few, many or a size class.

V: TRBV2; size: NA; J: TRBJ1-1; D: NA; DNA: TGTGCCAGCAGTGTTAAGGGAGGGTTGGCTGAAGCTTTCTTT; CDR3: CASSVKGGLAEAFF
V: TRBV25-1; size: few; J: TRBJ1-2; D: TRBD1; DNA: TGTGCCAGCAGTGAATCCGATAGCCTAGACAGGGTTTGGGGCTACACCTTC; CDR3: CASSESDSLDRVWGYTF
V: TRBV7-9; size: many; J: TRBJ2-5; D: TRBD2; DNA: TGTGCCAGCACCCCCCCGTGGGAGCGGACTAGCTCGATCCAAGAGACCCAGTACTTC; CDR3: CASTPPWERTSSIQETQYF
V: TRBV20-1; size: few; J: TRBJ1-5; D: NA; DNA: TGCAGTGCTCGCCCCGGAATGGGCAATCAGCCCCAGCATTTT; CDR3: CSARPGMGNQPQHF
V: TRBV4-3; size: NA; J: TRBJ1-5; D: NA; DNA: TGCGCCAGCAGCCAAGATGTGGGGGGGTTGGGTCAGCCCCAGCATTTT; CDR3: CASSQDVGGLGQPQHF
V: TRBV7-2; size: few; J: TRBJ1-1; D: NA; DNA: TGTGCCAGCAGCTTGTCCGGGACAATCGGTGAAGCTTTCTTT; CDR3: CASSLSGTIGEAFF
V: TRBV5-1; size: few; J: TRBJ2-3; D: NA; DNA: TGCGCCAGCAGCTTGGGACTAGGTGAAAAAGATACGCAGTATTTT; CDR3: CASSLGLGEKDTQYF
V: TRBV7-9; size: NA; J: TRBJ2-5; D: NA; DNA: TGTGCCAGCAGGTGGGAGGTCGGGGTTGAGCAGTACTTC; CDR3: CASRWEVGVEQYF
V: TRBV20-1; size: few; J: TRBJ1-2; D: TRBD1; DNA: TGCAGTGCTAGTAGACAGGGGGGGGACTATGGCTACACCTTC; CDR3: CSASRQGGDYGYTF
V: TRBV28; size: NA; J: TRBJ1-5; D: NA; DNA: TGTGCCAGCAGTTCTTGGGGGGTTTCCAATCAGCCCCAGCATTTT; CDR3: CASSSWGVSNQPQHF
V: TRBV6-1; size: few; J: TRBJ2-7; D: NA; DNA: TGTGCCAGCAGTGACCGGGAGAAGGACGAGCAGTACTTC; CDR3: CASSDREKDEQYF
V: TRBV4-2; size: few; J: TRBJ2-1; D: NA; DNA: TGTGCCAGCAGCCGCCGGGGCCCTTCCTACAATGAGCAGTTCTTC; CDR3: CASSRRGPSYNEQFF
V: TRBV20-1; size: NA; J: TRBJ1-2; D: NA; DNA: TGCAGTGCCAAAGGCGGACTGGGTGGCTGCACCTTC; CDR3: CSAKGGLGGCTF
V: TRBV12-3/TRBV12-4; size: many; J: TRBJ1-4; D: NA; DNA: TGTGCCAGCAGTTTCAGGGCAACTAATGAAAAACTGTTTTTT; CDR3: CASSFRATNEKLFF
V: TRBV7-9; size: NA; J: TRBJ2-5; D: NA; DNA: TGTGCCAGCAGCTTAGAGGAGGGGCAAGAGACCCAGTACTTC; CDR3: CASSLEEGQETQYF
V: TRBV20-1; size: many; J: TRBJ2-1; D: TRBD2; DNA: TGCAGTGCATCGGGACTAGCGAGCAATGAGCAGTTCTTC; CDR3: CSASGLASNEQFF
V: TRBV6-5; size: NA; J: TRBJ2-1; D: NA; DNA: TGTGCCAGCAGTTACGGCAGGCAAGAGACCCAGTTCTTC; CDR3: CASSYGRQETQFF
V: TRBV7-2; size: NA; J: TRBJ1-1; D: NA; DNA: TGTGCCAGCAGCTTAGGACTGGGGCGAAGCACTGAAGCTTTCTTT; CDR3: CASSLGLGRSTEAFF
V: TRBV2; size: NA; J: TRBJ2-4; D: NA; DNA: TGTGCCAGCAGGACCGACCGGGATCCCCCGGGAAGTGACATTCAGTACTTC; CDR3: CASRTDRDPPGSDIQYF
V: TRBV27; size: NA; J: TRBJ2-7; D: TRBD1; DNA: TGTGCCAGCAGTAAGACAGGGGGCGCCTACGAGCAGTACTTC; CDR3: CASSKTGGAYEQYF
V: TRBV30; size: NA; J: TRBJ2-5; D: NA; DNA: TGTGCCGGGAGTAGGATGGTGGAGACCCAGTACTTC; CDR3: CAGSRMVETQYF
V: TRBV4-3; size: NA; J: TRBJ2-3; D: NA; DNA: TGCGCCAGCAGCCAAGTTGTAACAGGTAGCACAGATACGCAGTATTTT; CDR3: CASSQVVTGSTDTQYF
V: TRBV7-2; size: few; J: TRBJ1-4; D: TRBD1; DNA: TGTGCCAGCAGCCTCGCTCATCAGGGGGCGGATCTGGGTGATGAAAAACTGTTTTTT; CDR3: CASSLAHQGADLGDEKLFF
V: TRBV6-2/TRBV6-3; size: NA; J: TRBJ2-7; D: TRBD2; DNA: TGTGCCAGCAGTTACTCTACCGGGACTAGCGGGTCGGATGAGCAGTACTTC; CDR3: CASSYSTGTSGSDEQYF
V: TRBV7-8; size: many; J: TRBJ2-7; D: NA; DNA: TGTGCCAGCAGCCCCCGGACTGTCGGCTACGAGCAGTACTTC; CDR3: CASSPRTVGYEQYF
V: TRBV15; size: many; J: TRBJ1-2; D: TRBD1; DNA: TGTGCCACCAGTCGATCCAGGGGGCCTTATGGCTACACCTTC; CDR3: CATSRSRGPYGYTF
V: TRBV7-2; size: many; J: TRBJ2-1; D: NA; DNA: TGTGCCAGCAGCTGGAGGGCCCATTACAATGAGCAGTTCTTC; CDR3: CASSWRAHYNEQFF
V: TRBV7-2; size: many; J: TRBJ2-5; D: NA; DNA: TGTGCCAGCAGCCTAAGTCGTGGAGGAGAGACCCAGTACTTC; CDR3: CASSLSRGGETQYF
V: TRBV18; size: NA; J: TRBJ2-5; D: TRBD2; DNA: TGTGCCAGCTCGATGACTAGCAATCGGGGCCAGTACTTC; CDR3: CASSMTSNRGQYF
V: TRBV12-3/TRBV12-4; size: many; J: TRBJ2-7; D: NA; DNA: TGTGCCAGCAGTGGCACAGACATCACCTACGAGCAGTACTTC; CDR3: CASSGTDITYEQYF
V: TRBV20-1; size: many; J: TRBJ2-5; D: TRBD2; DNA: TGCAGTGCTAGAGATCCGGGACTAGTGAACCAAGAGACCCAGTACTTC; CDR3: CSARDPGLVNQETQYF
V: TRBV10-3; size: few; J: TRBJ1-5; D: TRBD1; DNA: TGTGCCATCAGTGATGAGGGGGCGAGCAATCAGCCCCAGCATTTT; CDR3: CAISDEGASNQPQHF
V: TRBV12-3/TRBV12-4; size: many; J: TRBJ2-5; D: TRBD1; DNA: TGTGCCAGTCGACAGGGGCAGGAGACCCAGTACTTC; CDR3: CASRQGQETQYF
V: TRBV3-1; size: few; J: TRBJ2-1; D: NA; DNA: TGTGCCAGCAGCCAAAGAACCACCGTAGACAATGAGCAGTTCTTC; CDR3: CASSQRTTVDNEQFF
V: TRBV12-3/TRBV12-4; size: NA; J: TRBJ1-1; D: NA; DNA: TGTGCCAGCAGTTTCGGTCACGGGAGCACTGAAGCTTTCTTT; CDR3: CASSFGHGSTEAFF
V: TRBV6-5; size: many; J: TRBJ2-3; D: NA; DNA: TGTGCCAGCAGACGCGGACGAGTAGATACGCAGTATTTT; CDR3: CASRRGRVDTQYF
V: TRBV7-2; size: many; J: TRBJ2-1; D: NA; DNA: TGTGCCAGCATGGGGGACACCTCCTACAATGAGCAGTTCTTC; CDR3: CASMGDTSYNEQFF
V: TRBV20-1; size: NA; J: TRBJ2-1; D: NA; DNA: TGCAGTGCTAGATTTTCTTTTGGGACGGGACCCAGGGATGAGCAGTTCTTC; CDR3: CSARFSFGTGPRDEQFF
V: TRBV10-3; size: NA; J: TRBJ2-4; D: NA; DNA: TGTGCCATCAGTGATAGCCCAGATAACATTCAGTACTTC; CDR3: CAISDSPDNIQYF
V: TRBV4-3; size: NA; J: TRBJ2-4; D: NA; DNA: TGCGCCAGCAGCCAAGATGGGCCCGGCAGTGAGCAGTACTTC; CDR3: CASSQDGPGSEQYF